Sequencing of this TCR beta chain was carried out in a study of T cell changes during pregnancy in multiple sclerosis. Profiling relied on immunoSEQ multiplex PCR, and the TCRdb table lists in-frame clones only, not all of them. This sample yields about 98,000 clones, of which roughly 94% are seen a single time; approximately 2% belongs to the top ten. Germline V gene lookup returns CDR1 LNHDA and CDR2 SQIVND (reference sequence). Trimming took off 5 bases at V and 3 bases at J, with 19 bases between the two ends. The CDR3 is 16 residues long. The sequence derives from a female donor in good health, enrolled as a control in a pregnancy study. J is TRBJ1-1 and V is TRBV19; TRBD1 is a possible D gene (5 bases). Sequencing was performed on peripheral blood, taken after pregnancy. CDR3 sequence reads: CASSPRAGRLDTEAFF. Here the CDR3 DNA reads TGTGCCAGTAGTCCCAGGGCCGGGCGACTTGACACTGAAGCTTTCTTT. The full variable domain, completed using reference TRBV19 and TRBJ1-1, is DGGITQSPKYLFRKEGQNVTLSCEQNLNHDAMYWYRQDPGQGLRLIYYSQIVNDFQKGDIAEGYSVSREKKESFPLTVTSAQKNPTAFYLCASSPRAGRLDTEAFFGQGTRLTVV.